This T cell receptor beta chain is from a study of control samples from healthy donors and cancer patients. Produced via immunoSEQ multiplex PCR; TCRdb's table is partial and in-frame only. Among around 140,000 clones listed, roughly 93% were seen once. The CDR3 extends over 15 amino acids. Trimming stripped 1 base from V and 3 bases from J, with 13 bases between. In germline, CDR1 is SGHRS, CDR2 YFSETQ. The TCR originated in a man between 18 and 35 years old in good health. The sample comprised blood. The rearrangement joins TRBV5-1 to TRBJ1-2; no clear D. The CDR3 region is CASSLTGDPYYGYTF. In DNA form, the CDR3 reads TGCGCCAGCAGCTTGACCGGGGATCCCTACTATGGCTACACCTTC.